This T cell receptor beta chain stems from a study of T cells after yellow fever vaccination. General study points: A secondary response was less intense yet reached its peak sooner, at day 5 versus 15.

The CDR3 spans 15 residues. CDR1 is KGHDR, CDR2 SFDVKD, per germline. V was clipped by 9 bases and J by 3 bases; unmatched bases: 10. TCRdb reprocessed the 5' RACE reads with MiXCR, giving one entry per CDR3 protein. The repertoire consists of some 390,000 distinct CDR3 sequences, with under 20% occurring once and the leading ten covering over 15%. There are a few counts of this clonotype. What it binds is unknown. Material: PBMCs, obtained before the yellow fever booster vaccination. The receptor comes from a man aged 18-30 years who received the YFV17D yellow fever vaccine. The chain is built from TRBV24-1 and TRBJ2-3, with 8 bases that match TRBD1. CDR3 region: CATSTAQGATDTQYF. CDR3 bases: TGTGCCACCTCAACGGCGCAGGGGGCAACAGATACGCAGTATTTT.